The 21 T cell receptor beta chains in this list originate from one sample, sequenced in a study of blood T cells in healthy people across ages. For the second PCR, which ran for about 6 to 11 cycles, a sample-barcoded 5' primer and a J-beta primer mix were used. Each CDR3 protein is one row after TCRdb ran MiXCR on the 5' RACE reads. The sample holds 1.5 million to 2 million distinct CDR3 sequences, 30% to 40% seen once. The source material was blood. The receptors were sampled from a human donor in good health.

The J gene is TRBJ1-1, the V gene TRBV4-1; D remains ambiguous. The V gene's germline CDR1 is MGHRA and CDR2 YSYEKL. This CDR3 is 16 amino acids long. The V end lost 1 base, the J end lost 2 bases, and 14 bases lay between the germline ends. The CDR3 region has the DNA TGCGCCAGCAGCCAAGTAGTGGGCAGAGAAAACACTGAAGCTTTCTTT. This encodes CASSQVVGRENTEAFF.

In its sample, this clonotype was seen many times. J is TRBJ2-5 and V is TRBV5-1; D not certain. The CDR3 spans 13 residues. V shed 0 bases and J shed 0 bases, with 3 bases lying between them. Germline loops: CDR1 SGHRS, CDR2 YFSETQ. The CDR3 DNA follows: TGCGCCAGCAGCTTGGACCACCAAGAGACCCAGTACTTC. Its translation is CASSLDHQETQYF. Supplemented by reference TRBV5-1 and TRBJ2-5, the full variable domain reads KAGVTQTPRYLIKTRGQQVTLSCSPISGHRSVSWYQQTPGQGLQFLFEYFSETQRNKGNFPGRFSGRQFSNSRSEMNVSTLELGDSALYLCASSLDHQETQYFGPGTRLLVL.

This clonotype was counted only a few times. The chain uses TRBV6-2 or TRBV6-3 and TRBJ1-3, with a possible D match to TRBD1 (5 bases). The CDR3 is 15 residues long. The V gene's germline CDR1 is MNHEY and CDR2 SVGEGT. The ends were cut back, 5 bases at V and 4 bases at J, with 15 bases in the middle. CDR3 protein: CASSTTTGGGNTIYF. CDR3 DNA sequence: TGTGCCAGCAGTACAACAACAGGAGGAGGAAACACCATATATTTT.

In this sample, this clonotype turned up a few times. The chain couples TRBV12-3 or TRBV12-4 to TRBJ2-1, with 12 bases that match TRBD2. Losses at the gene ends were 8 bases for V and 4 bases for J; bases not matched to a gene: 3. The CDR3 spans 14 residues. The DNA of the CDR3 is TGTGCCAGCCGACTAGCGGGGGAATACAATGAGCAGTTCTTC. Protein: CASRLAGEYNEQFF.

This clonotype was picked up a small number of times. The V and J genes are TRBV4-3 and TRBJ1-6; possible D gene TRBD1, 5 bases. Germline-derived CDR1 and CDR2 are LGHNA and YSLEER. Trimming shortened V by 0 bases and J by 6 bases, and 9 bases separated the two germline ends. The CDR3 loop spans 15 amino acids. CDR3: CASSQDFGANSPLHF. In DNA form, the CDR3 reads TGCGCCAGCAGCCAAGATTTCGGGGCTAATTCACCCCTCCACTTT.

A few counts support this clonotype. Relative to the germline gene, one junction end is altered; a read error may explain this. The CDR3 protein is CASSFSPRTSGTAKNIQYF. The CDR3 nucleotides are TGTGCTAGCAGCTTCTCACCTAGAACTTCAGGGACAGCAAAAAACATTCAGTACTTC. The J gene is TRBJ2-4, the V gene TRBV7-7; 7 positions agree with TRBD1. Per germline, CDR1 SSHAT and CDR2 FNYEAQ (reference sequence). The length of the CDR3 is 19 residues. The whole variable domain, remainder taken from reference TRBV7-7 and TRBJ2-4, is GAGVSQSPRYKVTKRGQDVTLRCDPISSHATLYWYQQALGQGPEFLTYFNYEAQPDKSGLPSDRFSAERPEGSISTLTIQRTEQRDSAMYRCASSFSPRTSGTAKNIQYFGAGTRLSVL.

This chain uses TRBV29-1 with TRBJ2-3; no clear D gene. Germline assignment: CDR1 SQVTM and CDR2 ANQGSEA. The V and J ends lost 3 bases and 0 bases respectively, with 13 bases between them. The CDR3 consists of 15 residues. The CDR3, as DNA: TGCAGCGTTGAGAAGGCTTTCCCTAGCACAGATACGCAGTATTTT. Its protein product is CSVEKAFPSTDTQYF.

As regards this clonotype: This may arise from a read error, as a much more abundant clone is one base away. The chain has TRBV7-2 and TRBJ2-3, with D tentatively TRBD2 (6 bases). CDR3 length: 16 amino acids. Germline V gene data show CDR1 as SGHTA and CDR2 as FQGNSA. CDR3 in DNA: TGTGCCAGCAGCTACGGTCTGGGGAGGCTCACAGATGCGCAGTATTTT. It is translated as CASSYGLGRLTDAQYF.

V usage is TRBV11-2 and J usage is TRBJ1-2; a possible D gene is TRBD1 (5 bases). The germline V and J ends were trimmed by 3 bases and 4 bases, with 15 bases remaining between them. Germline V CDR1 and CDR2: SGHAT, FQNNGV. This CDR3 contains 15 residues. CDR3 sequence: CASSLGPSMTYGYTF. In DNA, the CDR3 is TGTGCCAGCAGCTTGGGACCCTCGATGACCTATGGCTACACCTTC. The entire variable domain, with the rest obtained from reference TRBV11-2 and TRBJ1-2, is as follows: EAGVAQSPRYKIIEKRQSVAFWCNPISGHATLYWYQQILGQGPKLLIQFQNNGVVDDSQLPKDRFSAERLKGVDSTLKIQPAKLEDSAVYLCASSLGPSMTYGYTFGSGTRLTVV.

V usage is TRBV20-1 and J usage is TRBJ1-1; the D is unclear. Deletions cut 6 bases from V and 5 bases from J, with 22 bases between. CDR1 and CDR2 from the germline V gene are DFQATT and SNEGSKA (reference sequence). This CDR3 has 15 residues. The CDR3 DNA follows: TGCAGTGCGAAGTCGGAGGGCGTCAGCACGACTGAAGCTTTCTTT. Translating it yields CSAKSEGVSTTEAFF.

The chain has TRBV5-1 and TRBJ2-7; D may be TRBD2 (5 bases). CDR3 length: 16 amino acids. Germline V gene data show CDR1 as SGHRS and CDR2 as YFSETQ. V lost 1 base to trimming and J lost 0 bases, with 14 bases between them. The CDR3 DNA follows: TGCGCCAGCAGCTTGAATCCGGGATACTCCTCCTACGAGCAGTACTTC. As protein: CASSLNPGYSSYEQYF. The whole variable domain, remainder taken from reference TRBV5-1 and TRBJ2-7, is KAGVTQTPRYLIKTRGQQVTLSCSPISGHRSVSWYQQTPGQGLQFLFEYFSETQRNKGNFPGRFSGRQFSNSRSEMNVSTLELGDSALYLCASSLNPGYSSYEQYFGPGTRLTVT.

This chain uses TRBV6-6 with TRBJ1-4; 8 nucleotides match TRBD1. Germline V gene lookup returns CDR1 MNHNY and CDR2 SVGAGI (reference sequence). V was pared by 2 bases and J by 15 bases, with 8 bases of the junction left unmatched. The CDR3 covers 13 residues. The CDR3 reads CASSYPDRGILFF. The CDR3, as DNA: TGTGCCAGCAGTTACCCCGACAGGGGTATATTGTTTTTT.

This clonotype was observed a handful of times. The genes are TRBV6-2 or TRBV6-3 and TRBJ2-5; 11 nucleotides line up with TRBD2. In germline, CDR1 is MNHEY, CDR2 SVGEGT. Germline trimming cut 4 bases from V and 5 bases from J; bases unmatched to any gene: 9. This CDR3 has 16 residues. In DNA form, the CDR3 reads TGTGCCAGCAGTTCGACCCTAGCGGGGGGCAAGGAGACCCAGTACTTC. Translating it yields CASSSTLAGGKETQYF.

This clonotype has at least ten counts. V is TRBV12-3 or TRBV12-4 and J is TRBJ1-4, with 7 bases identical to TRBD1. The CDR3 has 12 residues. The V and J ends lost 6 bases and 13 bases, in that order; junction bases with no gene match: 8. The CDR3 DNA sequence: TGTGCCAGCAGCTCACAGGGGCTTATACTGTTTTTT. As protein: CASSSQGLILFF.

This rearrangement joins TRBV13 to TRBJ1-4; TRBD1 agrees at 8 bases. Germline assignment: CDR1 PRHDT and CDR2 FYEKMQ (reference sequence). CDR3 length equals 15 residues. Unmatched junction bases numbered 4, after V lost 4 bases and J lost 3 bases. The CDR3 DNA is TGTGCCAGCAGCTCACAACAGGGGGCTAATGAAAAACTGTTTTTT. Amino acid sequence: CASSSQQGANEKLFF. Complete variable domain (other parts from reference TRBV13 and TRBJ1-4): AAGVIQSPRHLIKEKRETATLKCYPIPRHDTVYWYQQGPGQDPQFLISFYEKMQSDKGSIPDRFSAQQFSDYHSELNMSSLELGDSALYFCASSSQQGANEKLFFGSGTQLSVL.

In its sample, this clonotype was seen many times. The chain has TRBV7-2 and TRBJ2-3; no clear D. This CDR3 is built from 17 residues. Trimming pared 1 base from V and 0 bases from J, leaving 14 bases between. Germline CDR1 reads SGHTA; CDR2 reads FQGNSA. The CDR3 here is CASSLGRRVTSTDTQYF. DNA of the CDR3: TGTGCCAGCAGCTTAGGTCGCCGCGTAACTAGCACAGATACGCAGTATTTT. The entire variable domain, with the rest obtained from reference TRBV7-2 and TRBJ2-3, is as follows: GAGVSQSPSNKVTEKGKDVELRCDPISGHTALYWYRQSLGQGLEFLIYFQGNSAPDKSGLPSDRFSAERTGGSVSTLTIQRTQQEDSAVYLCASSLGRRVTSTDTQYFGPGTRLTVL.

The table lists this clonotype with a few counts. The rearrangement joins TRBV11-2 to TRBJ2-7, with TRBD2 matching 11 bases. The CDR3 totals 15 residues. The trim removed 8 bases at V and 1 base at J, leaving 7 bases unmatched. Looked up from germline, CDR1 is SGHAT and CDR2 is FQNNGV. The CDR3: CASWLGTSGSYEQYF. The CDR3 DNA follows: TGTGCCAGCTGGTTAGGGACTAGCGGATCCTACGAGCAGTACTTC.

The chain is built from TRBV7-2 and TRBJ2-1, with 9 nucleotides matching TRBD2. This CDR3 has 17 residues. The trim removed 7 bases at V and 3 bases at J, leaving 13 bases unmatched. Germline V lookup: CDR1 SGHTA, CDR2 FQGNSA. CDR3 sequence reads: CASTPGASGAFYNEQFF. In DNA form, the CDR3 reads TGTGCCAGCACCCCAGGGGCTAGCGGGGCCTTCTACAATGAGCAGTTCTTC. The full variable domain, in which reference TRBV7-2 and TRBJ2-1 provide the parts outside the CDR3, is GAGVSQSPSNKVTEKGKDVELRCDPISGHTALYWYRQSLGQGLEFLIYFQGNSAPDKSGLPSDRFSAERTGGSVSTLTIQRTQQEDSAVYLCASTPGASGAFYNEQFFGPGTRLTVL.

This sequence joins TRBV28 and TRBJ2-3; D is possibly TRBD2 (6 bases). The CDR3 consists of 15 residues. Trimming pared 2 bases from V and 3 bases from J, leaving 12 bases between. CDR1 MDHEN and CDR2 SYDVKM come from the germline V gene. The chain's CDR3 is CASSLGGVETDTQYF. CDR3 nucleotide sequence: TGTGCCAGCAGTTTAGGCGGGGTTGAGACAGATACGCAGTATTTT. Variable domain in full (rest from reference TRBV28 and TRBJ2-3): DVKVTQSSRYLVKRTGEKVFLECVQDMDHENMFWYRQDPGLGLRLIYFSYDVKMKEKGDIPEGYSVSREKKERFSLILESASTNQTSMYLCASSLGGVETDTQYFGPGTRLTVL.

This clonotype turned up a few times. The chain uses TRBV4-1 and TRBJ1-2; 12 positions match TRBD1. The CDR3 loop spans 18 amino acids. Germline-derived CDR1 and CDR2 are MGHRA and YSYEKL. Germline trimming cut 1 base from V and 4 bases from J; bases unmatched to any gene: 10. The CDR3 reads CASSQAGQGARKGYGYTF. The CDR3 DNA follows: TGCGCCAGCAGCCAAGCGGGACAGGGGGCGCGGAAGGGCTATGGCTACACCTTC.

This chain uses TRBV29-1 with TRBJ1-1; D is perhaps TRBD1 (6 bases). CDR1 and CDR2 (germline): SQVTM, ANQGSEA. CDR3 length equals 14 residues. The V and J ends lost 7 bases and 7 bases respectively, with 22 bases between them. The CDR3 DNA reads TGCAGCGCTAAAGGTCCGGGGGGGCAGGTTGAAGCTTTCTTT. This gives the protein CSAKGPGGQVEAFF.